The rows below give T cell receptor beta chains drawn from one sample of a study of radiation and T cells in renal cell carcinoma. TCRdb's table, derived via immunoSEQ multiplex PCR, lists solely in-frame clones and lacks some. The profile covers 50,000 to 75,000 clones, with 65% to 85% appearing a single time and 6% to 9.5% taken by the ten largest. The sequenced sample was blood, obtained from a patient whose treatment included radiotherapy and nephrectomy. The receptors come from a man aged 55-75 years with renal cell carcinoma. Both conserved end residues are part of each CDR3. D genes are given only for firm matches. Clone size is given for some rows only: seen once, a few or many times, or a class if the clone is expanded.

few	TRBV19	15	TRBD1	TRBJ2-2	CASSIETGLTGELFF	TGTGCCAGTAGTATAGAGACAGGGCTCACCGGGGAGCTGTTTTTT
once	TRBV30	13	NA	TRBJ1-5	CAWSVQHDQPQHF	TGTGCCTGGAGTGTACAACACGATCAGCCCCAGCATTTT
NA	TRBV19	18	NA	TRBJ1-5	CASSIWDGTLRSNQPQHF	TGTGCCAGTAGTATATGGGACGGAACCTTAAGAAGCAATCAGCCCCAGCATTTT
once	TRBV27	13	NA	TRBJ2-5	CASSSGMEETQYF	TGTGCCAGCAGTTCAGGGATGGAAGAGACCCAGTACTTC
once	TRBV11-2	14	NA	TRBJ1-6	CASSRQGMHSPLHF	TGTGCCAGCAGCCGGCAGGGGATGCATTCACCCCTCCACTTT
NA	TRBV5-1	16	TRBD2	TRBJ2-3	CASSLAFLAVEDTQYF	TGCGCCAGCAGCCTGGCATTTCTAGCGGTAGAAGATACGCAGTATTTT
NA	TRBV28	12	NA	TRBJ1-2	CASSGPNYGYTF	TGTGCCAGCAGTGGCCCTAACTATGGCTACACCTTC
NA	TRBV19	14	NA	TRBJ1-6	CASSTTAYNSPLHF	TGTGCCAGTAGTACGACAGCATATAATTCACCCCTCCACTTT
NA	TRBV15	15	NA	TRBJ1-4	CATSRDNGREEKLFF	TGTGCCACCAGCAGAGATAATGGCCGGGAAGAAAAACTGTTTTTT
few	TRBV2	14	NA	TRBJ1-2	CASNPPGGNYGYTF	TGTGCCAGTAATCCCCCGGGGGGGAACTATGGCTACACCTTC
few	TRBV7-8	15	NA	TRBJ1-1	CASRSDLLLGTEAFF	TGTGCCAGCAGGTCGGACCTCCTTTTAGGCACTGAAGCTTTCTTT
NA	TRBV9	11	NA	TRBJ1-1	CASRLNTEAFF	TGTGCCAGCCGGCTGAACACTGAAGCTTTCTTT
NA	TRBV19	13	NA	TRBJ1-3	CASSPPGRNTIYF	TGTGCCAGTAGCCCCCCGGGGAGAAACACCATATATTTT
NA	TRBV6-5	15	NA	TRBJ1-5	CASTPKGGRDQPQHF	TGTGCCAGCACCCCCAAAGGAGGCAGGGACCAGCCCCAGCATTTT
NA	TRBV9	18	TRBD2	TRBJ2-2	CASSVGLAGARYTGELFF	TGTGCCAGCAGCGTGGGACTAGCGGGAGCTCGATACACCGGGGAGCTGTTTTTT
NA	TRBV30	14	TRBD1	TRBJ1-4	CAWRDRYPNEKLFF	TGTGCCTGGAGGGACAGGTATCCTAATGAAAAACTGTTTTTT
NA	TRBV5-4	17	TRBD1	TRBJ2-7	CASSIGGTGGAHYEQYF	TGTGCCAGCAGCATCGGCGGGACAGGGGGCGCTCACTACGAGCAGTACTTC
NA	TRBV11-2	14	NA	TRBJ2-1	CATEGGPSYNEQFF	TGTGCCACCGAAGGGGGGCCTTCCTACAATGAGCAGTTCTTC
NA	TRBV5-4	17	TRBD2	TRBJ2-3	CASSRGGTGKITDTQYF	TGTGCCAGCAGCCGGGGGGGGACGGGGAAAATCACAGATACGCAGTATTTT
NA	TRBV5-6	13	NA	TRBJ2-4	CASSLEWENIQYF	TGTGCCAGCAGCTTGGAATGGGAAAACATTCAGTACTTC